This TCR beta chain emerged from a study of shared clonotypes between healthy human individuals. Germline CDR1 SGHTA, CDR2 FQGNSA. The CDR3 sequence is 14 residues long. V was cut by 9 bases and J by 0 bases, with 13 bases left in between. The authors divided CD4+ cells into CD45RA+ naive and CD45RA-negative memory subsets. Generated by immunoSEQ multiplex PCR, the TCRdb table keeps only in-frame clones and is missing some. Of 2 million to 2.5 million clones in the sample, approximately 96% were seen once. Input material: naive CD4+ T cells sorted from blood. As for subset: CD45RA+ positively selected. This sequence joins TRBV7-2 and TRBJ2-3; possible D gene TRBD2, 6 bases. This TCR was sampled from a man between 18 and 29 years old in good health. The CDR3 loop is CASTRGTSTDTQYF. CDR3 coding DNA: TGTGCCAGTACCCGGGGGACTAGCACAGATACGCAGTATTTT.